One and the same sample provided the 24 T cell receptor beta chains below, sequenced in a study of early T cells in non-severe SARS-CoV-2 infection. TCRdb reanalysed the 5' RACE reads using MiXCR and keeps one entry per CDR3 protein. In the table there are about 39,000 distinct CDR3 sequences, around 3.6% of which are singletons. Sequencing was carried out using whole blood. These receptors were collected from an adult who was a healthcare worker with PCR-confirmed SARS-CoV-2 infection or an uninfected control (not recorded which).

This clonotype has a count of ten or more. The rearrangement links TRBV15 to TRBJ1-5; D gene unclear. This CDR3 contains 15 residues. CDR1 LNHNV and CDR2 YYDKDF come from the germline V gene (reference sequence). The V end was cut by 0 bases, the J end by 0 bases, with 6 bases between. This CDR3 is CATSRDADSNQPQHF. The CDR3 nucleotides are TGTGCCACCAGCAGAGACGCGGATAGCAATCAGCCCCAGCATTTT.

The sample holds a few counts of this clonotype. The chain employs TRBV5-1 and TRBJ2-3; possibly TRBD2 for D (6 bases). The germline CDR1 and CDR2 sequences are SGHRS and YFSETQ. V shed 0 bases and J shed 3 bases, with 20 bases lying between them. CDR3 length: 18 amino acids. CDR3 nucleotide sequence: TGCGCCAGCAGCTTGGCCGGGGTAAGGTTGGAGGGGACAGATACGCAGTATTTT. Translation gives CASSLAGVRLEGTDTQYF. The whole variable domain, filled in from reference TRBV5-1 and TRBJ2-3, reads KAGVTQTPRYLIKTRGQQVTLSCSPISGHRSVSWYQQTPGQGLQFLFEYFSETQRNKGNFPGRFSGRQFSNSRSEMNVSTLELGDSALYLCASSLAGVRLEGTDTQYFGPGTRLTVL.

Many counts were recorded for this clonotype. The V call is TRBV7-9, the J call TRBJ1-4; TRBD1 matches at 7 bases. Unmatched junction bases numbered 15, after V lost 5 bases and J lost 0 bases. The CDR3 is 19 residues long. Per the germline V gene, CDR1 is SEHNR and CDR2 is FQNEAQ (reference sequence). The CDR3 nucleotides read TGTGCCAGCAGCCCCGGCGGGGACAGTTCATTTGCAACTAATGAAAAACTGTTTTTT. Protein sequence: CASSPGGDSSFATNEKLFF.

Ten or more counts support this clonotype. The V call is TRBV27, the J call TRBJ2-7; 13 positions agree with TRBD2. Germline V lookup: CDR1 MNHEY, CDR2 SMNVEV (reference sequence). Losses at the gene ends were 4 bases for V and 2 bases for J; bases not matched to a gene: 5. This CDR3 has 16 amino acids. This chain's CDR3 is CASSSLTSGRPYEQYF. The CDR3 coding sequence is TGTGCCAGCAGTTCCTTGACTAGCGGGAGGCCCTACGAGCAGTACTTC.

At least ten counts were recorded for this clonotype. The chain uses TRBV10-3 and TRBJ2-7; the D is unclear. The V and J ends lost 6 bases and 6 bases respectively, with 12 bases between them. CDR1 is ENHRY and CDR2 is SYGVKD in the germline V gene. CDR3 size: 12 residues. CDR3 DNA sequence: TGTGCCATCAGCCTCCAGAGTGCCGAGCAGTACTTC. Translation: CAISLQSAEQYF.

This clonotype was seen many times. The rearrangement joins TRBV7-6 to TRBJ2-3; possibly TRBD1 for D (6 bases). The V gene lost 1 base and the J gene lost 0 bases, with 8 bases spanning the gap. Germline V CDR1 and CDR2: SGHVS, FNYEAQ. The CDR3 runs to 15 residues. The CDR3 bases are TGTGCCAGCAGCTTAGAGGGGGTGAGCACAGATACGCAGTATTTT. Translation gives CASSLEGVSTDTQYF.

There are many counts of this clonotype. The J gene is TRBJ2-1, the V gene TRBV5-4, with D possibly being TRBD1 or TRBD2 (6 bases each). The CDR3 totals 18 residues. Germline V gene sequence: CDR1 SGHNT, CDR2 YYREEE (reference sequence). Trimming took off 0 bases at V and 5 bases at J, with 21 bases between the two ends. For the CDR3, the DNA is TGTGCCAGCAGCTTGGGTGGGGGGCGCTCAGCGGAACACAATGAGCAGTTCTTC. It codes for CASSLGGGRSAEHNEQFF.

At least ten counts were recorded for this clonotype. The genes are TRBV20-1 and TRBJ2-1, with 8 positions matching TRBD2. This CDR3 has 13 residues. Germline V gene sequence: CDR1 DFQATT, CDR2 SNEGSKA (reference sequence). With 3 bases clipped from V and 4 bases from J, the junction kept 2 bases outside the gene matches. The chain's CDR3 is CSASGGRYNEQFF. CDR3 DNA sequence: TGCAGTGCTAGCGGCGGGAGGTACAATGAGCAGTTCTTC.

This clonotype was counted only a few times. V is TRBV24-1 and J is TRBJ1-1, with 7 bases aligning to TRBD1. The CDR3 is made up of 13 amino acids. Germline V CDR1 and CDR2: KGHDR, SFDVKD. J lost 0 bases, V lost 7 bases, and 1 base had no gene match. This CDR3 reads CATRGQLNTEAFF. As DNA, the CDR3 is TGTGCCACCAGGGGACAGTTGAACACTGAAGCTTTCTTT.

This clonotype was counted ten times or more. The rearrangement joins TRBV12-3 or TRBV12-4 to TRBJ2-7; no clear D gene. The V end lost 5 bases, the J end lost 5 bases, and 10 bases lay between the germline ends. The length of the CDR3 is 12 residues. The chain's CDR3 is CASSRFDHEQYF. The CDR3 DNA sequence: TGTGCCAGCAGTCGATTTGACCACGAGCAGTACTTC.

This clonotype was counted a few times. V and J are TRBV14 and TRBJ1-1, with D possibly TRBD1 on 5 matching bases. The CDR3 has 17 residues. The V gene's germline CDR1 is SGHDN and CDR2 FVKESK. V was shortened by 0 bases and J by 4 bases, with 18 bases between the two germline ends. CDR3 DNA sequence: TGTGCCAGCAGCCAAGATTTTGGGAAGATAAGGGGCACTGAAGCTTTCTTT. This codes for CASSQDFGKIRGTEAFF.

This clonotype was counted only a few times. J is TRBJ2-7 and V is TRBV6-2 or TRBV6-3; D possibly matches TRBD1 or TRBD2 (5 bases each). Germline values: CDR1 MNHEY, CDR2 SVGEGT. Trimming stripped 7 bases from V and 0 bases from J, with 16 bases between. The length of the CDR3 is 15 residues. The CDR3 here is CASTLYGDPSYEQYF. The CDR3 DNA reads as TGTGCCAGCACCCTTTACGGGGACCCCTCCTACGAGCAGTACTTC.

The J gene is TRBJ2-7, the V gene TRBV7-9; no reliable D call. Germline CDR1 is SEHNR and CDR2 is FQNEAQ (reference sequence). The germline V and J ends were trimmed by 4 bases and 5 bases, with 6 bases remaining between them. This CDR3 comprises 11 residues. CDR3 in DNA: TGTGCCAGCAGCTCTGGGGACGAGCAGTACTTC. Translating gives CASSSGDEQYF.

In this sample, this clonotype turned up many times. V usage is TRBV24-1 and J usage is TRBJ2-5; TRBD1 or TRBD2 may be the D gene (6 bases each). This CDR3 has 14 residues. The V end lost 1 base, the J end lost 4 bases, and 9 bases lay between the germline ends. The V gene's germline CDR1 is KGHDR and CDR2 SFDVKD. CDR3 in amino acids: CATSDLRGPETQYF. In nucleotides, the CDR3 is TGTGCCACCAGTGATTTACGGGGGCCAGAGACCCAGTACTTC.

This clonotype was picked up many times. This chain links TRBV4-2 with TRBJ2-1; D not certain. The CDR3 sequence is 14 residues long. Trimming took off 0 bases at V and 9 bases at J, with 12 bases between the two ends. Looked up from germline, CDR1 is LGHNA and CDR2 is YNFKEQ. The CDR3 is CASSQDARRGEQFF. In DNA form, the CDR3 reads TGTGCCAGCAGCCAAGATGCAAGAAGAGGTGAGCAGTTCTTC.

Many counts were recorded for this clonotype. CDR3 nucleotides: TGTGCCAGCAGCTCACAGGGGATCGTGAATGAGCAGTTCTTC. Its protein is CASSSQGIVNEQFF. The V call is TRBV13, the J call TRBJ2-1; TRBD1 matches 7 bases. The V and J ends lost 4 bases and 7 bases, in that order; junction bases with no gene match: 7. CDR1 and CDR2 (germline): PRHDT, FYEKMQ (reference sequence). This CDR3 has 14 residues. The complete variable domain, with remaining parts taken from reference TRBV13 and TRBJ2-1, reads AAGVIQSPRHLIKEKRETATLKCYPIPRHDTVYWYQQGPGQDPQFLISFYEKMQSDKGSIPDRFSAQQFSDYHSELNMSSLELGDSALYFCASSSQGIVNEQFFGPGTRLTVL.

There are a few counts of this clonotype. The chain employs TRBV11-2 and TRBJ2-7; 7 positions agree with TRBD2. Germline values: CDR1 SGHAT, CDR2 FQNNGV. The CDR3 is 16 amino acids. Trimming cost V 5 bases and J 5 bases; bases outside gene matches: 15. The CDR3 sequence is CASSQITGGRVHEQYF. In DNA, the CDR3 is TGTGCCAGCAGCCAGATCACGGGCGGGAGAGTCCACGAGCAGTACTTC.

This clonotype was counted only a few times. CDR3 sequence (DNA): TGCAGCGTTGAACTCATGAACACTGAAGCTTTCTTT. Translation gives CSVELMNTEAFF. The gene calls are TRBV29-1 and TRBJ1-1; no definite D call. V lost 2 bases and J lost 0, with 4 bases in between. This CDR3 spans 12 amino acids. Germline V lookup: CDR1 SQVTM, CDR2 ANQGSEA. Combining the CDR3 with reference TRBV29-1 and TRBJ1-1 gives the whole variable domain SAVISQKPSRDICQRGTSLTIQCQVDSQVTMMFWYRQQPGQSLTLIATANQGSEATYESGFVIDKFPISRPNLTFSTLTVSNMSPEDSSIYLCSVELMNTEAFFGQGTRLTVV.

The table lists this clonotype with many counts. The chain links TRBV30 to TRBJ2-1; 7 bases match TRBD2. V lost 3 bases, J lost 7 bases, and 9 bases stayed unmatched. The CDR3 length is 14 residues. CDR1 is GTSNPN and CDR2 is SVGIG in the germline V gene (reference sequence). This CDR3 is CAWSRGGSMNEQFF. Written as DNA, the CDR3 is TGTGCCTGGAGCCGGGGCGGGAGTATGAATGAGCAGTTCTTC.

The table lists this clonotype with a few counts. DNA of the CDR3: TGCGCCAGCAGCCGTACCCGGGACAGGGGGAATGAGCAGTTCTTC. As protein: CASSRTRDRGNEQFF. The genes are TRBV4-1 and TRBJ2-1; 11 positions match TRBD1. The CDR3 has 15 amino acids. The J segment lost 7 bases and the V segment lost 4 bases, leaving 6 bases of the junction unmatched. Germline CDR1 is MGHRA and CDR2 is YSYEKL.

This chain's CDR3 is CAWTTGGKNSPLHF. As DNA, the CDR3 is TGTGCCTGGACGACAGGCGGCAAGAATTCACCCCTCCACTTT. The rearrangement uses TRBV30 and TRBJ1-6; possible D gene TRBD1, 6 bases. This CDR3 comprises 14 residues. Trimming removed 4 bases from V and 7 bases from J, with 14 bases in between. Germline V CDR1 and CDR2: GTSNPN, SVGIG (reference sequence).

This clonotype was seen ten or more times. The chain combines TRBV7-9 with TRBJ2-6; D call uncertain. V was pared by 2 bases and J by 4 bases, with 9 bases between. The CDR3 has 15 residues. CDR1 and CDR2 (germline): SEHNR, FQNEAQ (reference sequence). The CDR3 coding sequence is TGTGCCAGCAGCTTACCGAGGAAGGGGGCCAACGTCCTGACTTTC. Its translation is CASSLPRKGANVLTF.

This clonotype was found many times. In DNA, the CDR3 is TGCGCCAGCAGTCACCACTACCGAACCTACGAGCAGTACTTC. Translation: CASSHHYRTYEQYF. The chain recombines TRBV10-1 with TRBJ2-7, with D unclear. CDR1 is WNHNN and CDR2 is SYGVQD in the germline V gene (reference sequence). CDR3 length: 14 residues. The V end lost 5 bases, the J end lost 2 bases, and 13 bases lay between the germline ends.

This clonotype was seen ten or more times. The CDR3 region has the DNA TGTGCCAGCAGTTACTCTGACCAGCGGGAGATGGGGCATGAGCAGTTCTTC. Its protein is CASSYSDQREMGHEQFF. The gene calls are TRBV6-5 and TRBJ2-1; TRBD2 agrees at 8 bases. Unmatched junction bases numbered 12, after V lost 0 bases and J lost 8 bases. The CDR3 totals 17 residues. CDR1 and CDR2 from the germline V gene are MNHEY and SVGAGI.